This T cell receptor beta chain stems from a study of shared clonotypes between healthy human individuals. Looking at the study overall: A donor's plate count was three for CD4 naive and three for CD4 memory; CD8 naive had two and CD8 memory one. Findings and caveats of the study: What naive subsets generally showed was a larger estimated richness than memory subsets showed. Non-shared clonotypes had lower generation probabilities than clonotypes shared by all four sorted-subset donors. Of the naive CD4 clonotypes, around 4.9% were shared across several donors.

Remarks on this clone: Its antigen is currently unknown.

Assay: immunoSEQ multiplex PCR; the TCRdb copy retains only in-frame clones and omits some. The sample lists 90,000 to 120,000 clones, under 70% occurring once. The CDR3 totals 16 residues. After removal of 0 bases from V and 9 bases from J, the junction contained 11 bases not matched to a gene. Germline assignment: CDR1 MNHNY and CDR2 SVGAGI (reference sequence). Source material: memory CD8+ T cells sorted from blood. Subset specified: CD45RO+ cells pooled with CCR7-negative TemRA cells. This TCR came from a young woman in good health. The rearrangement joins TRBV6-6 to TRBJ2-1; 7 bases align to TRBD2. This chain's CDR3 is CASSYSRAGRAPEQFF. In nucleotides, the CDR3 is TGTGCCAGCAGTTACTCGAGAGCGGGAAGAGCTCCTGAGCAGTTCTTC.